This is a list of T cell receptor beta chains from one sample in a study of T-cell reconstitution after alpha-beta-depleted transplantation in children. TCRdb redid the calling of the PCR reads with MiXCR, one entry per CDR3 protein. Of about 610,000 distinct CDR3 sequences listed, about 11% are singletons. The sequences come from PBMCs from the stem cell graft donor, collected from the stem cell graft. The receptors originated from a human donor who donated a stem cell graft to a child with acute myeloid leukemia. Each CDR3 is given with its conserved first and last residue. A D gene is named only where the DNA matches it firmly. The listing skips clone size in some rows; elsewhere it reads once, few, many or a size class.

DNA,CDR3,V,J,size,D
TGTGCCAGCAGTTTCGGTCCCGGATACAATCAGCCCCAGCATTTT,CASSFGPGYNQPQHF,TRBV27,TRBJ1-5,few,-
TGCAGCGCCTCGGTTAGAGCGATGAACACTGAAGCTTTCTTT,CSASVRAMNTEAFF,TRBV29-1,TRBJ1-1,many,-
TGCAGCGTTGGCCCCCGAGACACTGAAGCTTTCTTT,CSVGPRDTEAFF,TRBV29-1,TRBJ1-1,many,-
TGTGCCAGCAGTTCCTGGACAGGGCACACCTTC,CASSSWTGHTF,TRBV12-3/TRBV12-4,TRBJ1-2,many,TRBD1
TGTGCCAGCAGCTTAGCGCTTGGGTTGACTGGGAACACTGAAGCTTTCTTT,CASSLALGLTGNTEAFF,TRBV7-9,TRBJ1-1,few,-
TGCAGTGCGCAGAGGGGCGTCTACAATGAGCAGTTCTTC,CSAQRGVYNEQFF,TRBV20-1,TRBJ2-1,-,-
TGTGCCAGCAGCCAAGATTTGAGGGGTGAGCAGTTCTTC,CASSQDLRGEQFF,TRBV14,TRBJ2-1,-,-
TGTGCCAGCAGTTACTCCCTGCGGGGGATGGGTGACAATGAGCAGTTCTTC,CASSYSLRGMGDNEQFF,TRBV6-5,TRBJ2-1,many,TRBD2
TGTGCCTGGGCTCCTACAGGGATGAAAGAGACCCAGTACTTC,CAWAPTGMKETQYF,TRBV30,TRBJ2-5,-,-
TGCAGTGCTAGCGGGCAGGGGAACATTCAGTACTTC,CSASGQGNIQYF,TRBV20-1,TRBJ2-4,many,-
TGTGCCAGCAGCTGGACAGGACAGGGAGGAGAGACCCAGTCCTTC,CASSWTGQGGETQSF,TRBV13,TRBJ2-5,-,TRBD1
TGTGCCAGCACCCCCTCGAGAGTTGAAGCTTTCTTT,CASTPSRVEAFF,TRBV12-3/TRBV12-4,TRBJ1-1,many,-
TGCAGTGCTAGAGATGGGGGACAGGGAGACAATGAGCAGTTCTTC,CSARDGGQGDNEQFF,TRBV20-1,TRBJ2-1,many,TRBD1
TGTGCCAGCAGCCCAGGGACAGGTCTACAAAATACGCAGTATTTT,CASSPGTGLQNTQYF,TRBV7-3,TRBJ2-3,-,TRBD1
TGCAGTGCTCCCCAGTCTAGGGACAGGGGAAGCTCCTACGAGCAGTACTTC,CSAPQSRDRGSSYEQYF,TRBV20-1,TRBJ2-7,many,TRBD1
TGTGCCAGCAGTTACCCAACCTACGAGCAGTACTTC,CASSYPTYEQYF,TRBV6-2/TRBV6-3,TRBJ2-7,many,-
TGCAGCGTTGCTTTTCAGGGGCCGGTGAACACTGAAGCTTTCTTT,CSVAFQGPVNTEAFF,TRBV29-1,TRBJ1-1,-,-
TGTGCCACCCAGGGGACAGATACGCAGTATTTT,CATQGTDTQYF,TRBV24-1,TRBJ2-3,few,-
TGTGCCAGCAGCTATTGGGCGGGATCTTACAATGAGCAGTTCTTC,CASSYWAGSYNEQFF,TRBV7-3,TRBJ2-1,many,-
TGCAGCGTTACCGGGACTAGCGGGAGCGGCACAGATACGCAGTATTTT,CSVTGTSGSGTDTQYF,TRBV29-1,TRBJ2-3,many,TRBD2
TGCAGCGCACGAAAGGGGCGGGAGGGTTCTCCCTACGAGCAGTACTTC,CSARKGREGSPYEQYF,TRBV29-1,TRBJ2-7,-,TRBD2
TGTGCCAGCAGCTTTCAAAGGGGGCGTATAGAGACCCAGTACTTC,CASSFQRGRIETQYF,TRBV7-9,TRBJ2-5,-,TRBD1
TGTGCTAGTGGTTTGGTTAGGCCGGGACTAGCGGCTAATGAGCAGTTCTTC,CASGLVRPGLAANEQFF,TRBV12-5,TRBJ2-1,few,TRBD2
TGTGCCAGCAGCCAACGGGAAGGAACTGTCTACACCTTC,CASSQREGTVYTF,TRBV3-1,TRBJ1-2,few,-
TGTGCCAGCAGCTTAACGAGTCAGGGCACAGATACGCAGTATTTT,CASSLTSQGTDTQYF,TRBV7-3,TRBJ2-3,-,-
TGTGCCAGCAGGTCCGCAGCGGGAGGGAGCTACGAGCAGTACTTC,CASRSAAGGSYEQYF,TRBV28,TRBJ2-7,-,TRBD2
TGCAGCGTTTTTCCGGGACTAGGCGGCAATGAGCAGTTCTTC,CSVFPGLGGNEQFF,TRBV29-1,TRBJ2-1,many,TRBD2
TGTGCCAGCAGCCCCGGGGGTTTCTATGGCTACACCTTC,CASSPGGFYGYTF,TRBV28,TRBJ1-2,-,-
TGTGCCAGCACCAAGGGACAGGATGAAGCTTTCTTT,CASTKGQDEAFF,TRBV21-1,TRBJ1-1,-,-
TGCGCCAGCAGCTTGGCGGGCACCAATCGGCCCCAGCATTTT,CASSLAGTNRPQHF,TRBV5-1,TRBJ1-5,-,-
TGTGCCAGCAGAGAATACGGGACGGGCCCGGGCCCTTACGAGCAGTACTTC,CASREYGTGPGPYEQYF,TRBV6-1,TRBJ2-7,-,-
TGCAGTGCTCCACCCGGGACAGGGCCATACGAGCAGTACTTC,CSAPPGTGPYEQYF,TRBV20-1,TRBJ2-7,many,TRBD1
TGTGCCTGTAAAGGACGGAGCACAGATACGCAGTATTTT,CACKGRSTDTQYF,TRBV30,TRBJ2-3,few,-
TGCGCCAGCAGCTTGGAGGGGAGCAGGGGAAACACCGGGGAGCTGTTTTTT,CASSLEGSRGNTGELFF,TRBV5-1,TRBJ2-2,few,-
TGTGCCAGCAGTTTACCTGACAGGGGACGCACCGGCTACACCTTC,CASSLPDRGRTGYTF,TRBV28,TRBJ1-2,many,TRBD1
TGTGCCAGCAGCCCCTCCATAGGAGGCTCTGGAAACACCATATATTTT,CASSPSIGGSGNTIYF,TRBV7-2,TRBJ1-3,few,-
TGTGCCAGCAGCCCGAAAGCAAACACCGGGGAGCTGTTTTTT,CASSPKANTGELFF,TRBV9,TRBJ2-2,-,-
TGCGCCAGCAGCTGGGGGGACGGTACTGGAAACACCATATATTTT,CASSWGDGTGNTIYF,TRBV5-1,TRBJ1-3,-,-
TGTGCCAGCAGCCAAGATCCCGGGGGGGCAGATACGCAGTATTTT,CASSQDPGGADTQYF,TRBV3-1,TRBJ2-3,-,TRBD2
TGCAGCGTGGGGGTAGGCACTAGCACAGATACGCAGTATTTT,CSVGVGTSTDTQYF,TRBV29-1,TRBJ2-3,many,-
TGTGCCAGCTCGCCCGGGAGCCCGGGCTCGGGAAACACCATATATTTT,CASSPGSPGSGNTIYF,TRBV18,TRBJ1-3,-,-
TGTGCCAGCAGCTTTAAGGGACAACAAGCTTTCTTT,CASSFKGQQAFF,TRBV7-9,TRBJ1-1,-,-
TGTGCCAGCAGCGTACCAGGAAGCAACGAGCAGTACTTC,CASSVPGSNEQYF,TRBV9,TRBJ2-7,many,-
TGTGCCAGCAGCTTCAGGCACACTGGAAACACCATATATTTT,CASSFRHTGNTIYF,TRBV7-2,TRBJ1-3,many,-
TGCGCCAGCAGCTCCCCCTCCTACGAGCAGTACTTC,CASSSPSYEQYF,TRBV5-1,TRBJ2-7,many,-
TGTGCCACCCGGGGGACGGGAGGTGATGAGCAGTTCTTC,CATRGTGGDEQFF,TRBV24-1,TRBJ2-1,few,TRBD2
TGCAGCGTCCCTGACAGGGACCAAGAGACCCAGTACTTC,CSVPDRDQETQYF,TRBV29-1,TRBJ2-5,-,TRBD1
TGCGCCAGCAGCTTGGACGCTATAAATGAGCAGTTCTTC,CASSLDAINEQFF,TRBV5-1,TRBJ2-1,few,-
TGTGCCGTCCGGGGCCCTAGCACAGATACGCAGTATTTT,CAVRGPSTDTQYF,TRBV10-3,TRBJ2-3,many,-
TGTGCCAGCTCACCAAATCAGGCGGTTGAGACCCAGTACTTC,CASSPNQAVETQYF,TRBV18,TRBJ2-5,few,-
TGTGCCAGCAGCACCGGGACAGCCCACATTCAGTACTTC,CASSTGTAHIQYF,TRBV7-8,TRBJ2-4,-,TRBD1